This T cell receptor (beta chain) was obtained from a study of cytomegalovirus exposure and HLA in healthy donors. Study-wide results and limits: Links to common viral pathogens appeared, in a later analysis, for several of the most significant clusters. Later analysis reportedly placed an Asian-associated ancestry cluster below the approximately 700-donor mean in N-insertions. An analysis was carried out at a later point. It showed that HLA-associated TCR beta chains were more clonally expanded than equally common non-associated chains. In most subjects, TCR beta sequences reportedly gave accurate predictions of HLA-A and HLA-B alleles.

With regard to this clone: The antigen is undetermined.

In the PCR, 60 Vbeta and 13 Jbeta primers were used. Clones were sequenced by immunoSEQ multiplex PCR, and TCRdb holds only the in-frame ones, with some missing. Among roughly 170,000 clones listed, 84% were seen once. Germline loops: CDR1 MNHEY, CDR2 SMNVEV (reference sequence). The CDR3 is 12 amino acids. J was trimmed by 8 bases and V by 6 bases; bases with no gene match: 6. The clonotype originates from a girl aged 2 to 9 in good health and CMV-seropositive. Sequenced material: PBMCs. The chain combines TRBV27 with TRBJ1-2; 7 positions agree with TRBD1. The CDR3 coding sequence is TGTGCCAGCAGCCCGACAGGGTTCGGCTACACCTTC. Encoded protein: CASSPTGFGYTF.